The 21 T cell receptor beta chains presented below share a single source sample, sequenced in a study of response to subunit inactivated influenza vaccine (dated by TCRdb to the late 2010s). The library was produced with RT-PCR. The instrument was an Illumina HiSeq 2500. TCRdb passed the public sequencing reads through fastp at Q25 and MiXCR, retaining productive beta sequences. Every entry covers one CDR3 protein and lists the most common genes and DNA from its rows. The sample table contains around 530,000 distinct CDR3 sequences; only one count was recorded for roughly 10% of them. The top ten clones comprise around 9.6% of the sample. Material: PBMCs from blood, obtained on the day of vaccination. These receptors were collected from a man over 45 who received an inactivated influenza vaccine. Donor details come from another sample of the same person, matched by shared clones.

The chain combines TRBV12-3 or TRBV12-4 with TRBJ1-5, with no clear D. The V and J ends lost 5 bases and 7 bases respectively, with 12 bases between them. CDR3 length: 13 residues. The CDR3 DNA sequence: TGTGCCAGCAGTCGCTATAATGAACAGCCCCAGCATTTT. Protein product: CASSRYNEQPQHF.

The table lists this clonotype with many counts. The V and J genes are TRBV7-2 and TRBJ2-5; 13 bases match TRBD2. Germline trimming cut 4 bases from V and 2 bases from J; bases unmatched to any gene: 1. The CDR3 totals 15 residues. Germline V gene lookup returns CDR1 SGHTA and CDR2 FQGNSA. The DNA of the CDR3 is TGTGCCAGCAGCTCACTAGCGGGGGGGCAAGAGACCCAGTACTTC. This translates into CASSSLAGGQETQYF.

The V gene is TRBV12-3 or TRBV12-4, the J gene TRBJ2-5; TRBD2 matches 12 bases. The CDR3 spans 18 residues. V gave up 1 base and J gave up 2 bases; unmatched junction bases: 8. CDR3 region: CASSLVRLAGGGQETQYF. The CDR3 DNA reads TGTGCCAGCAGTTTAGTACGGCTAGCGGGGGGGGGACAAGAGACCCAGTACTTC.

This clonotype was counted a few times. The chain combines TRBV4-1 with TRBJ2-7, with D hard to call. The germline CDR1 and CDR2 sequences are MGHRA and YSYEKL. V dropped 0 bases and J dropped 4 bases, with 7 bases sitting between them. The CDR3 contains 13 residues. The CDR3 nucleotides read TGCGCCAGCAGCCAAGATCCCAGATACGAGCAGTACTTC. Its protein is CASSQDPRYEQYF.

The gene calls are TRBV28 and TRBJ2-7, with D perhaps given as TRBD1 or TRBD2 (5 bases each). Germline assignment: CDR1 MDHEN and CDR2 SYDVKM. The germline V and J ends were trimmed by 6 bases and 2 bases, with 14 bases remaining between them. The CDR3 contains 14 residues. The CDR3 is CASRPGTVAYEQYF. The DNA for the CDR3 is TGTGCCAGCAGGCCCGGGACGGTTGCCTACGAGCAGTACTTC.

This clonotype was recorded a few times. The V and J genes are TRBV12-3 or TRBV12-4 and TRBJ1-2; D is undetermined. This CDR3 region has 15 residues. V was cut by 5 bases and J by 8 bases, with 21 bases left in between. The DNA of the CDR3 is TGTGCCAGCAGTCCTATACGGGCTCCCTTAGGCGGCTACACCTTC. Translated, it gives CASSPIRAPLGGYTF.

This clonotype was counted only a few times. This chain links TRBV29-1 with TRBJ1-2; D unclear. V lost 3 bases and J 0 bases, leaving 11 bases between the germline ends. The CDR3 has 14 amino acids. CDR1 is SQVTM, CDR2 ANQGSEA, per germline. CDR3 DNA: TGCAGCGTTGATCTGCAGATTACTAACTATGGCTACACCTTC. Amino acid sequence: CSVDLQITNYGYTF.

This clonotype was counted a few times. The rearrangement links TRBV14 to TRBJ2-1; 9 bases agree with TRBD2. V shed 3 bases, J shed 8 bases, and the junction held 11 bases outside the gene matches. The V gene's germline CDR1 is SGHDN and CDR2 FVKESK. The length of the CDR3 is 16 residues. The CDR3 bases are TGTGCCAGCAGCCACCTCGGGACTAGCAGGGCCCATGAGCAGTTCTTC. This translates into CASSHLGTSRAHEQFF. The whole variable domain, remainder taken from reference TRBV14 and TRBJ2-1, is EAGVTQFPSHSVIEKGQTVTLRCDPISGHDNLYWYRRVMGKEIKFLLHFVKESKQDESGMPNNRFLAERTGGTYSTLKVQPAELEDSGVYFCASSHLGTSRAHEQFFGPGTRLTVL.

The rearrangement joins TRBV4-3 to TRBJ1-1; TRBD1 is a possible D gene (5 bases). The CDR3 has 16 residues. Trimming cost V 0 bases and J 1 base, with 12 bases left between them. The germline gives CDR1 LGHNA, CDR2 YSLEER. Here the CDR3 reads CASSQDIRVANTEAFF. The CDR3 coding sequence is TGCGCCAGCAGCCAAGATATCAGGGTGGCGAACACTGAAGCTTTCTTT.

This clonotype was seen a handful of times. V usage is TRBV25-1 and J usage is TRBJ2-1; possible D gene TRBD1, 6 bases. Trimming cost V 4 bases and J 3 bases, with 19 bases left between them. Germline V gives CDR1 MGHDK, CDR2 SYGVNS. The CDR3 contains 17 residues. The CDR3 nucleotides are TGTGCCAGCAGTGCAACCCTCCGGGACAATTACTACAATGAGCAGTTCTTC. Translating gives CASSATLRDNYYNEQFF.

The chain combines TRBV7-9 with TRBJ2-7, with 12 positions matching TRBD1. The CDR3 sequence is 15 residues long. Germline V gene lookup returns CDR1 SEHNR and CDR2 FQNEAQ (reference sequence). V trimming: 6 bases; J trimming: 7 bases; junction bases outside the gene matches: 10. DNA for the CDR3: TGTGCCAGCAGTAACCCGGGACAGGGGGCCCGTGAGCAGTACTTC. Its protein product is CASSNPGQGAREQYF. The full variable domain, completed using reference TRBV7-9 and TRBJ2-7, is DTGVSQNPRHKITKRGQNVTFRCDPISEHNRLYWYRQTLGQGPEFLTYFQNEAQLEKSRLLSDRFSAERPKGSFSTLEIQRTEQGDSAMYLCASSNPGQGAREQYFGPGTRLTVT.

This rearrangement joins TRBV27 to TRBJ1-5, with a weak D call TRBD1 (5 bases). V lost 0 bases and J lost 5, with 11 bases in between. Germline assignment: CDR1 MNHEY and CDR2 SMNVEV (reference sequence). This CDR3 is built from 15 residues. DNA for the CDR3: TGTGCCAGCAGTTTATCATGGAGGGGAGATCAGCCCCAGCATTTT. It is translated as CASSLSWRGDQPQHF.

CDR3 coding DNA: TGCAGTGCTAGTGCGGGGTTGGGTGGTGAGCAGTTCTTC. Protein product: CSASAGLGGEQFF. This chain links TRBV20-1 with TRBJ2-1, with D tentatively TRBD2 (6 bases). Trimming shortened V by 3 bases and J by 9 bases, and 15 bases separated the two germline ends. The CDR3 sequence is 13 residues long. Germline loops: CDR1 DFQATT, CDR2 SNEGSKA (reference sequence).

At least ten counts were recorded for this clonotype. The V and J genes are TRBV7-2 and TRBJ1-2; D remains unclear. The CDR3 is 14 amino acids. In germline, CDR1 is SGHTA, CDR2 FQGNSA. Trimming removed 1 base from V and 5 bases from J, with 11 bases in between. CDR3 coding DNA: TGTGCCAGCAGCTTAGTGGCGGACCCATATGGCTACACCTTC. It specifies CASSLVADPYGYTF.

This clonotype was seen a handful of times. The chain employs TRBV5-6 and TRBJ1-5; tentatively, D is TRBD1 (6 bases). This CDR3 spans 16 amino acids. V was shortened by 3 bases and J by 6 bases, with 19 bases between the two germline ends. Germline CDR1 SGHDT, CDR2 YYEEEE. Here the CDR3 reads CASSSRNRVRGQPQHF. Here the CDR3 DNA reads TGTGCCAGCAGCTCTAGAAACAGGGTTCGGGGTCAGCCCCAGCATTTT.

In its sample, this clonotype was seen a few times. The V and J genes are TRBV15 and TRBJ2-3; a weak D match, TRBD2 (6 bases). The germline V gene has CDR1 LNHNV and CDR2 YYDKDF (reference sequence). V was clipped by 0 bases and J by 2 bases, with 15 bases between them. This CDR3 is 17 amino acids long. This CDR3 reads CATSRDWSSGATDTQYF. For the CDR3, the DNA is TGTGCCACCAGCAGAGATTGGAGTAGCGGAGCCACAGATACGCAGTATTTT.

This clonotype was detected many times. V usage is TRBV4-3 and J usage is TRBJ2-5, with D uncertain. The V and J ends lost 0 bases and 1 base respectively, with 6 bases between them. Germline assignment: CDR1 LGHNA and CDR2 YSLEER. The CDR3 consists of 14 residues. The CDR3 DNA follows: TGCGCCAGCAGCCAAGAGACGTTCCAAGAGACCCAGTACTTC. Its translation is CASSQETFQETQYF.

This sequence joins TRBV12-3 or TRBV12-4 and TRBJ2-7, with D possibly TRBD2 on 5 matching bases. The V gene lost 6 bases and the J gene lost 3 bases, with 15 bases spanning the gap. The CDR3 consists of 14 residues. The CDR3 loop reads CASRLSAGHYEQYF. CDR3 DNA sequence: TGTGCCAGCAGGTTATCGGCGGGCCACTACGAGCAGTACTTC.

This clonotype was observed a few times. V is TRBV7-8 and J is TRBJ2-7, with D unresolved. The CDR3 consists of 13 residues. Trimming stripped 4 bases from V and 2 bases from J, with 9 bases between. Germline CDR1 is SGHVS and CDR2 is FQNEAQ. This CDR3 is CASSSPLTYEQYF. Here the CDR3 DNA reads TGTGCCAGCAGCTCCCCTCTAACCTACGAGCAGTACTTC. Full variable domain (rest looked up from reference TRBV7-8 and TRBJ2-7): GAGVSQSPRYKVAKRGQDVALRCDPISGHVSLFWYQQALGQGPEFLTYFQNEAQLDKSGLPSDRFFAERPEGSVSTLKIQRTQQEDSAVYLCASSSPLTYEQYFGPGTRLTVT.

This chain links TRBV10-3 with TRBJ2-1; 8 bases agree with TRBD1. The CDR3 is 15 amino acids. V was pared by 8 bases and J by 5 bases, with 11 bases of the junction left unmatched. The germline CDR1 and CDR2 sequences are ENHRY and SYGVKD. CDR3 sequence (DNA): TGTGCCATCCGCCACGGACAGGGAGCTGACAATGAGCAGTTCTTC. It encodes CAIRHGQGADNEQFF.

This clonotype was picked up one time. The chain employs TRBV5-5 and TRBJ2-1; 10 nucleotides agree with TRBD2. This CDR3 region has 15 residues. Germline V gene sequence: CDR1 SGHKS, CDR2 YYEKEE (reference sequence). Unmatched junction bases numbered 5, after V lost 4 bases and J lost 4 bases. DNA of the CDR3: TGTGCCAGCAGCCATGGACTAGCGGATTACAATGAGCAGTTCTTC. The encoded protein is CASSHGLADYNEQFF.